The 4 T cell receptor beta chains reported below all come from one sample, sequenced in a study of blood T cell repertoires in COVID-19. Libraries were prepared by immunoSEQ multiplex PCR; TCRdb keeps only in-frame clonotypes and omits some of them. This table holds about 130,000 clones, over 70% found once. The specimen was peripheral blood. The receptors derive from a woman aged 45-65 years with acute or convalescent COVID-19.

V and J are TRBV28 and TRBJ1-1, with D unresolved. The length of the CDR3 is 12 residues. Germline CDR1 MDHEN, CDR2 SYDVKM. Trimming removed 7 bases from V and 5 bases from J, with 11 bases in between. The CDR3 here is CASTRLETEAFF. For the CDR3, the DNA is TGTGCCAGCACCAGGTTAGAGACTGAAGCTTTCTTT. Drawing the rest from reference TRBV28 and TRBJ1-1, the complete variable domain is DVKVTQSSRYLVKRTGEKVFLECVQDMDHENMFWYRQDPGLGLRLIYFSYDVKMKEKGDIPEGYSVSREKKERFSLILESASTNQTSMYLCASTRLETEAFFGQGTRLTVV.

The rearrangement joins TRBV25-1 to TRBJ1-2, with D possibly TRBD1 on 6 matching bases. Trimming left V 6 bases short and J 3 bases short, with 8 bases between. The CDR3 extends over 12 amino acids. Germline V lookup: CDR1 MGHDK, CDR2 SYGVNS. The CDR3 DNA reads TGTGCCAGCAGAGAGGGGGACTATGGCTACACCTTC. Protein sequence: CASREGDYGYTF.

This sequence joins TRBV6-5 and TRBJ1-1; D may be TRBD1 (5 bases). V was pared by 6 bases and J by 1 base, with 9 bases between. Germline assignment: CDR1 MNHEY and CDR2 SVGAGI. The CDR3 totals 13 residues. CDR3 in amino acids: CASSTQGNTEAFF. CDR3 nucleotides: TGTGCCAGCAGCACCCAGGGGAACACTGAAGCTTTCTTT.

This clone was picked up a small number of times. The chain has TRBV28 and TRBJ2-1; D is undetermined. The CDR3 consists of 13 residues. Trimming removed 10 bases from V and 2 bases from J, with 12 bases in between. Per the germline V gene, CDR1 is MDHEN and CDR2 is SYDVKM. The CDR3 spells CATSSYAYNEQFF. The CDR3 region has the DNA TGTGCCACCTCAAGCTACGCCTACAATGAGCAGTTCTTC. The full variable domain, its missing parts supplied by reference TRBV28 and TRBJ2-1, is DVKVTQSSRYLVKRTGEKVFLECVQDMDHENMFWYRQDPGLGLRLIYFSYDVKMKEKGDIPEGYSVSREKKERFSLILESASTNQTSMYLCATSSYAYNEQFFGPGTRLTVL.